This TCR beta chain was sequenced during a study of blood T cell repertoires in COVID-19. Sequencing used immunoSEQ multiplex PCR; TCRdb keeps in-frame clones, though not all of them. The table lists just over 300,000 clones, over 75% of them singletons. This clone was found once. CDR1 and CDR2 from the germline V gene are MNHEY and SVGAGI. The CDR3 totals 13 residues. V lost 6 bases and J lost 7; bases outside the gene matches: 7. Participant reports of clinical history set cohort assignment. Donors in Cohort 3 counted as recovered after two negative PCRs, clearance, or symptom resolution. Material for sequencing was PBMCs or T cells enriched from blood (not recorded which). The V and J genes are TRBV6-5 and TRBJ2-7, with 9 bases lining up with TRBD1. The clonotype originates from a man in his thirties or forties who had recovered from COVID-19. The CDR3 here is CASRGQGIREQYF. The CDR3 DNA reads TGTGCCAGCAGAGGACAGGGGATTAGAGAGCAGTACTTC.